The clone carrying this TCR beta chain was found a few times. Its antigen is not known. V lost 9 bases, J lost 2 bases, and 17 bases lay in between. The CDR3 totals 15 residues. CDR1 is SGHVS, CDR2 FNYEAQ, per germline. This sample is drawn from a study of T cell repertoires in cytomegalovirus infection. TCRdb re-derived calls from the reads in MiXCR, one entry per CDR3 protein. The table has 110,000 or so distinct CDR3 sequences, around 30% seen once; the top ten hold more than 35%. The sequence was obtained from a human donor in good health (CMV status not recorded). Some clones in this sample may be carry-over from other donors' samples. The sequencing used CD8+ T cells from cultured PBMCs, collected from culture after CMV antigen stimulation. The chain is built from TRBV7-6 and TRBJ2-1, with TRBD2 as a possible D gene (7 bases). This chain's CDR3 is CASNQGRGTYNEQFF. The CDR3, as DNA: TGTGCCAGTAACCAGGGGCGGGGGACCTACAATGAGCAGTTCTTC.